The rows below give T cell receptor beta chains drawn from one sample of a study of blood T cell repertoires in COVID-19. Assay used: immunoSEQ multiplex PCR; TCRdb lists only in-frame clones, some missing. Of roughly 91,000 clones detected, about three quarters appear once; the ten largest clones hold roughly 7.3%. The sequenced sample consisted of peripheral blood. These receptors all stem from a man between 65 and 85 years old with acute or convalescent COVID-19. The CDR3 runs from the conserved cysteine through the conserved F or W. Each record gives: D gene, CDR3 length, clone size, V gene, J gene, CDR3 DNA, CDR3 protein. The D gene is left open where the match is weak. The size of a clone is reported for some rows only, either as once, few or many, or as a class for expanded clones.

-	15	-	TRBV9	TRBJ1-6	TGTGCCAGCAGCTTCACGACAAGCCCCGATTCACCCCTCCACTTT	CASSFTTSPDSPLHF
TRBD1	16	-	TRBV24-1	TRBJ1-1	TGTGCCACCAGTGATCAGTCATACGGGACAGGGGGTGAAGCTTTCTTT	CATSDQSYGTGGEAFF
-	15	-	TRBV7-9	TRBJ1-6	TGTGCCAGCAGCTTAGAGAGCAGGCCTAATTCACCCCTCCACTTT	CASSLESRPNSPLHF
-	17	-	TRBV28	TRBJ2-1	TGTGCCAGCAGTTTGGGGGCAGGAAAACTAAACTACAATGAGCAGTTCTTC	CASSLGAGKLNYNEQFF
-	15	-	TRBV7-6	TRBJ1-3	TGTGCCAGCAGCTCACCTCAGGGTCTTGGAAACACCATATATTTT	CASSSPQGLGNTIYF
-	11	-	TRBV19	TRBJ1-5	TGTGCCAGTAGTAACGGGGGGCCCCAGCATTTT	CASSNGGPQHF
-	15	-	TRBV7-9	TRBJ1-1	TGTGCCAGCAGTCGCCAAAAAGGGCGGGGTACTGAAGCTTTCTTT	CASSRQKGRGTEAFF
TRBD2	13	-	TRBV28	TRBJ2-1	TGTGCCAGCATTGATTCCAGACTAGCGGTTCTGTTCTTC	CASIDSRLAVLFF
TRBD1	11	-	TRBV7-9	TRBJ1-4	TGTGCCAGCAGCCCAACAGGGGAACTGTTTTTT	CASSPTGELFF
TRBD1	15	few	TRBV5-1	TRBJ1-1	TGCGCCAGCAGCTATACAGGGGTGGAAGGCACTGAAGCTTTCTTT	CASSYTGVEGTEAFF
-	15	-	TRBV21-1	TRBJ2-5	TGTGCCAGCAGCAGTGGACAGGGCCTGCAAGAGACCCAGTACTTC	CASSSGQGLQETQYF
-	14	-	TRBV2	TRBJ2-3	TGTGCCAGCAAACGGGAGAGGTTTACAGATACGCAGTATTTT	CASKRERFTDTQYF
TRBD1	16	-	TRBV3-1/TRBV3-2	TRBJ1-2	TGTGCCAGCAGCCATTATACTCAGGGGGCGGTGTATGGCTACACCTTC	CASSHYTQGAVYGYTF
-	15	once	TRBV4-2	TRBJ2-5	TGTGCCAGCAGCCAAGAACAGGGTTTTGGGGAGACCCAGTACTTC	CASSQEQGFGETQYF
-	15	-	TRBV6-5	TRBJ2-5	TGTGCCAGCAGTTTTGGTTTCGACAGACAAGAGACCCAGTACTTC	CASSFGFDRQETQYF
TRBD1	13	-	TRBV27	TRBJ1-2	TGTGCCAGCAGTTTTCGGACAGGGGATGGCTACACCTTC	CASSFRTGDGYTF
-	8	-	TRBV30	TRBJ1-1	TGTGTCCTAAATGAAGCTTTCTTT	CVLNEAFF
TRBD1	14	-	TRBV27	TRBJ2-3	TGTGCCAGCAGGAGGGGGCAGGTAATAGATACGCAGTATTTT	CASRRGQVIDTQYF
-	15	-	TRBV7-9	TRBJ2-3	TGTGCCAGCAGCCCCCGACAGCCCGCCACAGATACGCAGTATTTT	CASSPRQPATDTQYF
-	14	few	TRBV2	TRBJ1-2	TGTGCCAGCAGTGAGAATGAGGGAGCCTCTGGCTACACCTTC	CASSENEGASGYTF
TRBD2	14	-	TRBV11-2	TRBJ2-5	TGTGCCGCGGGAAGCGGGAGGGCGGGAGAGACCCAGTACTTC	CAAGSGRAGETQYF
-	16	many	TRBV5-1	TRBJ1-3	TGCGCCAGCAGCTTGGCCGGACAGAGATCTGGAAACACCATATATTTT	CASSLAGQRSGNTIYF
-	14	-	TRBV10-2	TRBJ2-3	TGCGCCAGCAGTGAATTTCGGGGAAGGAATACGCAGTATTTT	CASSEFRGRNTQYF
TRBD1	14	few	TRBV28	TRBJ1-3	TGTGCCAGCAGTTTCCGGGACAGGCCAAACACCATATATTTT	CASSFRDRPNTIYF
TRBD2	15	-	TRBV28	TRBJ2-1	TGTGCCAGCAGTTTTACTAGGGAGGGCCCCTATGAGCAGTTCTTC	CASSFTREGPYEQFF
-	11	few	TRBV24-1	TRBJ1-1	TGTGCCACCGGGGATCACAGGGTAGCTTTCTTT	CATGDHRVAFF
-	13	-	TRBV7-9	TRBJ1-1	TGTGCCAGCAGCTCTAATCCGAACACTGAAGCTTTCTTT	CASSSNPNTEAFF
-	13	-	TRBV7-9	TRBJ2-7	TGTGCCAGCAGCTTAGTTGCGGGGTGGGAGCAGTACTTC	CASSLVAGWEQYF
-	15	-	TRBV28	TRBJ1-2	TGTGCCAGCAGATCCTTGGGGGAGGGGAAAGGGTTAAACACCTTC	CASRSLGEGKGLNTF
-	15	few	TRBV2	TRBJ2-2	TGTGCCAGCAGTGAAGCGGGGCAGAACACCGGGGAGCTGTTTTTT	CASSEAGQNTGELFF
-	14	-	TRBV9	TRBJ2-7	TGTGCCAGCAGCGTGCCGGACAGTCTCTACGAGCAGTACTTC	CASSVPDSLYEQYF